Shown below are 8 T cell receptor beta chains from a single sample sequenced in a study of blood T cell repertoires in COVID-19. Clones were sequenced by immunoSEQ multiplex PCR, and TCRdb holds only the in-frame ones, with some missing. Of about 150,000 clones detected, more than 75% appear once; the ten largest clones hold 0.95% to 1.5%. Material: PBMCs or T cells enriched from blood (not recorded which). All receptors come from a woman aged 25 to 45 with acute COVID-19.

The rearrangement links TRBV12-2 to TRBJ2-7; the table calls TRBD2, which could not be checked here. TRBV12-2 corresponds to a pseudogene. The CDR3 is 13 amino acids. The CDR3 sequence is CASRGGFSYEQYF. As DNA, the CDR3 is TGTGCAAGTCGGGGAGGTTTTTCCTACGAGCAGTACTTC.

The V and J genes are TRBV7-3 and TRBJ1-5; 9 positions agree with TRBD1. In germline, CDR1 is SGHTA, CDR2 FQGTGA. Germline trimming cut 5 bases from V and 7 bases from J; bases unmatched to any gene: 3. The CDR3 totals 13 residues. The CDR3 nucleotides are TGTGCCAGCAGCGTGGACAGGGGCCAGCCCCAGCATTTT. Protein: CASSVDRGQPQHF.

The chain joins TRBV28 to TRBJ2-7; TRBD2 aligns across 8 bases. CDR1 and CDR2 (germline): MDHEN, SYDVKM. The CDR3 runs 18 residues. V shed 5 bases and J 2 bases; nucleotides not matched to a gene: 17. The CDR3 here is CASSPTRGAGGSPYEQYF. CDR3 in DNA: TGTGCCAGCAGTCCTACCCGGGGGGCGGGAGGTTCCCCCTACGAGCAGTACTTC.

A few counts support this clone. The gene calls are TRBV2 and TRBJ1-2, with 8 bases fitting TRBD1. With V trimmed by 8 bases and J by 4 bases, 3 bases remained unmatched. The CDR3 totals 12 residues. Looked up from germline, CDR1 is SNHLY and CDR2 is FYNNEI. DNA of the CDR3: TGTGCCAGCTGGGGACAGGCCTATGGCTACACCTTC. This gives the protein CASWGQAYGYTF.

This chain connects TRBV5-4 to TRBJ2-1; 14 nucleotides line up with TRBD2. Germline CDR1 reads SGHNT; CDR2 reads YYREEE (reference sequence). J lost 10 bases, V lost 0 bases, and 6 bases had no gene match. CDR3 length: 16 amino acids. The CDR3 spells CASSLGGLAGEVEQFF. CDR3 nucleotides: TGTGCCAGCAGCTTGGGGGGACTAGCGGGAGAGGTGGAGCAGTTCTTC.

The rearrangement joins TRBV24-1 to TRBJ1-3; 7 positions match TRBD1. The junction had 5 bases not matched to a gene; V was cut back by 3 bases and J by 4 bases. Germline values: CDR1 KGHDR, CDR2 SFDVKD. CDR3 length: 15 amino acids. DNA for the CDR3: TGTGCCACCAGTGATCCAAGGGGGCCCGGAAACACCATATATTTT. It yields the protein CATSDPRGPGNTIYF.

The rearrangement links TRBV29-1 to TRBJ2-3; D ambiguous. CDR1 is SQVTM, CDR2 ANQGSEA, per germline. This CDR3 spans 12 amino acids. V lost 1 base to trimming and J lost 8 bases, with 10 bases between them. CDR3 sequence reads: CSVEVRPGTQYF. CDR3 DNA: TGCAGCGTTGAAGTCAGGCCTGGTACGCAGTATTTT.

The chain uses TRBV3-1 (or the pseudogene TRBV3-2) and TRBJ2-1; a possible D gene is TRBD2 (8 bases). This CDR3 is built from 16 residues. Trimming shortened V by 4 bases and J by 8 bases, and 21 bases separated the two germline ends. CDR1 and CDR2 from the germline V gene are LGHDT and YNNKEL (reference sequence). CDR3 bases: TGTGCCAGCAGCCCAGTGCCGGGACTAGGGGGCCATGAGCAGTTCTTC. Translating it yields CASSPVPGLGGHEQFF.